The following is a T cell receptor (beta chain) sequence with its context. Its antigen is not known. One end of the junction does not line up with germline, which may come from a read error. The template used for profiling TCR beta VDJ and CDR3 was genomic DNA. TCRdb ran MiXCR on the reads and lists one entry per CDR3 protein. Seen here are 270,000 or so distinct CDR3 sequences, around 82% observed once, and the top ten hold around 40%. The CDR3 is 14 amino acids. The sample originates from a study of CD8+CD57+ T cells in acquired aplastic anemia. Study conclusions and caveats: A set of approximately 29 CD8+ CDR3 sequences was shared between patients and controls, and these sequences appeared highly expressed in patients. Patients and healthy controls showed no significant CD8+ Simpson's diversity difference.

The patients chosen for sequencing had shown expansion of CD8+CD57+ cells (detected by flow cytometry). At blood sampling, none of the patients had yet received therapy. The source material was sorted CD4+, CD8+, or CD8+CD57+ T cells (not recorded which) from PBMCs. The chain is built from TRBV12-3 or TRBV12-4 and TRBJ2-3; a possible D gene is TRBD2 (7 bases). This TCR came from a human donor with aplastic anemia. CDR3 nucleotide sequence: TGTGCCAGCAGCCTATCGGGGGGCGACACCCAGTACTTTTTT. Translating it yields CASSLSGGDTQYFF.